The clone carrying this T cell receptor beta chain was seen ten or more times. Its antigen is unidentified. One entry per CDR3 protein, called by TCRdb with MiXCR from the RT-PCR reads. The repertoire has roughly 650,000 distinct CDR3 sequences, around 15% of them found once; the top ten carry 7.6%. The CDR3 covers 13 residues. CDR1 MNHNS and CDR2 SASEGT come from the germline V gene. Trimming took off 10 bases at V and 1 base at J, with 11 bases between the two ends. The data belong to a study of response to subunit inactivated influenza vaccine. Study-wide findings and caveats: The authors put forward the suggestion that each seasonal influenza vaccination may bring in only a limited number of new T cells.

This specimen was PBMCs from blood, taken 14 to 15 days before vaccination. The source is a man in his fifties or sixties who received an inactivated influenza vaccine. The rearrangement uses TRBV6-1 and TRBJ2-4; the D gene is possibly TRBD2 (6 bases). The CDR3 DNA reads as TGTGCCACTAGCGCCATGGCCAAAAACATTCAGTACTTC. This sequence encodes CATSAMAKNIQYF.